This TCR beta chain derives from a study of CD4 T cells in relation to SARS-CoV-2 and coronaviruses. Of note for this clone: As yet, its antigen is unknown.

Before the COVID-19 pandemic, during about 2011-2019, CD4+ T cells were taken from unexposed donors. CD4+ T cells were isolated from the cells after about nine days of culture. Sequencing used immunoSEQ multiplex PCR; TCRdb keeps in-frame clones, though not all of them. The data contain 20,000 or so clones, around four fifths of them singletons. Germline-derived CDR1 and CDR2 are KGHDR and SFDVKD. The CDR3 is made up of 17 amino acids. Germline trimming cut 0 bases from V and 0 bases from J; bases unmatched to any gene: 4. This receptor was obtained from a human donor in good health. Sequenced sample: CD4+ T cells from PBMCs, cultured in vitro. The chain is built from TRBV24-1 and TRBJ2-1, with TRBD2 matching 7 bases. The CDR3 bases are TGTGCCACCAGTGATTTGCGCGGCGGGAGCTCCTACAATGAGCAGTTCTTC. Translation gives CATSDLRGGSSYNEQFF.